This T cell receptor beta chain was captured in a study of vaccination and CD4 T cells after COVID-19. Overall study: Six men and four women formed the convalescents, two being Hispanic. As a positive control, some control cultures were given a CEFX pool, while others were given an HIV-1 Nef pool or no peptide. Collection of post-COVID samples occurred a median about 100 days after diagnosis, spanning a range of 35 to 161. Investigators stimulated cells with overlapping spike peptides drawn from SARS-CoV-2, HCoV-NL63, HCoV-OC43 and HCoV-229E.

With the Oncomine TCR Beta short-read assay, DNA from cultured CD4+ T cells was sequenced. TCRdb re-called the PCR reads with MiXCR, one entry per CDR3 protein. The sample has about 24,000 distinct CDR3 sequences, around 42% seen once; the top ten hold around 4.1%. The time point denotes: late sampling 161 to 241 days after vaccination in three convalescent patients. Treatment described: roughly ten-day PBMC culture with coronavirus spike peptide pools or control peptides (ViraFEST assay). This clonotype was seen only a few times. Its target is not known. CDR3 length: 15 amino acids. V lost 7 bases, J lost 7 bases, and 9 bases stayed unmatched. CDR1 and CDR2 from the germline V gene are MDHEN and SYDVKM.

This TCR was sampled from a human donor who had recovered from COVID-19. This chain connects TRBV28 to TRBJ2-1, with 11 bases aligning to TRBD2. This sample comprised CD4+ T cells from blood, cultured in vitro, obtained about 7 months after SARS-CoV-2 vaccination. The CDR3: CASIVTSGSVNEQFF. In nucleotides, the CDR3 is TGTGCCAGCATTGTAACTAGCGGGAGTGTGAATGAGCAGTTCTTC.